The rows below give T cell receptor beta chains drawn from one sample of a study of blood T cell repertoires in COVID-19. Here immunoSEQ multiplex PCR was the method, and the copy in TCRdb shows in-frame clones only, minus some. This sample has approximately 200,000 clones, with about 90% found just once. Sequenced: peripheral blood. These receptors all come from a woman in her sixties or seventies with acute or convalescent COVID-19. The CDR3 runs from the conserved cysteine through the conserved F or W. D genes are given only for firm matches. Expanded clones are given a class, and other clones once, few, many or no size at all.

abundance,v_gene,d_gene,j_gene,CDR3aa,CDR3nt
NA,TRBV29-1,NA,TRBJ1-2,CSVGNREGYGYTF,TGCAGCGTTGGTAACAGGGAGGGCTATGGCTACACCTTC
NA,TRBV7-2,NA,TRBJ2-7,CASSPRLDGYEQYF,TGTGCCAGCAGCCCCCGACTAGACGGCTACGAGCAGTACTTC
NA,TRBV6-5,NA,TRBJ1-3,CATGRGSSGNTIYF,TGTGCCACAGGACGGGGAAGCTCTGGAAACACCATATATTTT
NA,TRBV18,NA,TRBJ2-7,CASSPDRAGEQYF,TGTGCCAGCTCACCGGACCGGGCGGGTGAGCAGTACTTC
NA,TRBV19,NA,TRBJ1-3,CASSPDSSGNTIYF,TGTGCCAGTAGCCCGGACAGCTCTGGAAACACCATATATTTT
NA,TRBV18,NA,TRBJ1-1,CASSPPIGGVTEAFF,TGTGCCAGCTCACCACCGATCGGGGGGGTCACTGAAGCTTTCTTT
NA,TRBV27,TRBD1,TRBJ1-6,CASSPWTGNSPLHF,TGTGCCAGCAGTCCGTGGACAGGGAATTCACCCCTCCACTTT
NA,TRBV3-1/TRBV3-2,TRBD1,TRBJ1-6,CASSQVGQGFASSPLHF,TGTGCCAGCAGCCAAGTAGGACAGGGGTTTGCAAGCTCACCCCTCCACTTT
NA,TRBV19,TRBD1,TRBJ1-2,CASSIGGTGTYGYTF,TGTGCCAGTAGTATAGGGGGGACAGGAACCTATGGCTACACCTTC
NA,TRBV3-1/TRBV3-2,TRBD2,TRBJ2-7,CASSHVTSGSSSYEQYF,TGTGCCAGCAGCCATGTCACTAGCGGGAGTAGTTCCTACGAGCAGTACTTC
NA,TRBV18,TRBD1,TRBJ2-1,CASSRTGVPYNEQFF,TGTGCCAGCTCCCGTACAGGGGTTCCCTACAATGAGCAGTTCTTC
NA,TRBV2,TRBD2,TRBJ2-5,CASSASGRGETQYF,TGTGCCAGCAGTGCTAGCGGGAGAGGTGAGACCCAGTACTTC
NA,TRBV18,TRBD1,TRBJ1-1,CASSPDQGARDGAFF,TGTGCCAGCTCACCGGATCAGGGGGCGCGGGATGGAGCTTTCTTT
NA,TRBV20-1,TRBD2,TRBJ2-4,CSASGGVSNIQYF,TGCAGTGCTAGTGGGGGGGTTTCAAACATTCAGTACTTC
once,TRBV4-3,TRBD2,TRBJ2-2,CASSQVPKRENTGELFF,TGCGCCAGCAGCCAAGTTCCGAAGCGGGAGAACACCGGGGAGCTGTTTTTT
once,TRBV6-6,NA,TRBJ1-2,CASSGNYGYTF,TGTGCCAGCTCAGGGAACTATGGCTACACCTTC
NA,TRBV1,NA,TRBJ2-2,CTSSLERGDTGELFF,TGCACCAGCAGCCTAGAGCGGGGGGACACCGGGGAGCTGTTTTTT
NA,TRBV5-1,TRBD2,TRBJ2-3,CASAPSGGTDTQYF,TGCGCCAGCGCGCCGAGCGGGGGCACAGATACGCAGTATTTT
NA,TRBV4-2,TRBD1,TRBJ1-4,CASSQAGTGALNEKLFF,TGTGCCAGCAGCCAAGCCGGGACAGGGGCGCTCAATGAAAAACTGTTTTTT
NA,TRBV3-1/TRBV3-2,NA,TRBJ1-1,CASSQYGGTAAFF,TGTGCCAGCAGCCAATATGGGGGGACTGCCGCTTTCTTT
NA,TRBV14,TRBD2,TRBJ2-1,CASSQRTSGNYNEQFF,TGTGCCAGCAGCCAGAGGACTAGCGGGAATTACAATGAGCAGTTCTTC
NA,TRBV28,NA,TRBJ1-4,CASSLPGGGLTNEKLFF,TGTGCCAGCAGTTTACCCGGTGGGGGCTTGACTAATGAAAAACTGTTTTTT
NA,TRBV29-1,TRBD2,TRBJ2-5,CSVEGTSGGEHQETQYF,TGCAGCGTTGAAGGCACTAGCGGAGGGGAGCACCAAGAGACCCAGTACTTC
NA,TRBV18,TRBD2,TRBJ2-1,CASSPSLADSGNEQFF,TGTGCCAGCTCACCAAGTCTAGCGGACTCGGGTAATGAGCAGTTCTTC
NA,TRBV18,NA,TRBJ1-4,CASSPRQASTNEKLFF,TGTGCCAGCTCACCTCGACAGGCGTCAACTAATGAAAAACTGTTTTTT
NA,TRBV7-9,TRBD1,TRBJ2-5,CASSRGGQGSGETQYF,TGTGCCAGCAGCCGAGGAGGACAGGGGTCGGGAGAGACCCAGTACTTC
NA,TRBV7-3,NA,TRBJ1-1,CASSPQTGNTEAFF,TGTGCCAGCAGCCCCCAAACAGGGAACACTGAAGCTTTCTTT
NA,TRBV5-5,NA,TRBJ2-5,CASSLYGVTGQETQYF,TGTGCCAGCAGCTTGTATGGGGTAACGGGGCAAGAGACCCAGTACTTC
NA,TRBV11-3,TRBD1,TRBJ1-1,CASSRTGSTTEAFF,TGTGCCAGCAGCCGGACAGGGTCTACCACTGAAGCTTTCTTT
NA,TRBV19,NA,TRBJ1-1,CASSHPRKNTEAFF,TGTGCCAGTAGTCATCCGCGAAAGAACACTGAAGCTTTCTTT
once,TRBV18,NA,TRBJ1-2,CASSPGQGINYGYTF,TGTGCCAGCTCACCGGGCCAGGGAATTAACTATGGCTACACCTTC
few,TRBV19,TRBD2,TRBJ2-1,CASSTPPSSLAGRYNEQFF,TGTGCCAGTAGTACCCCACCTAGTTCTCTAGCGGGACGATACAATGAGCAGTTCTTC
NA,TRBV14,NA,TRBJ2-5,CASSQGWTAQETQYF,TGTGCCAGCAGCCAAGGATGGACAGCCCAAGAGACCCAGTACTTC
NA,TRBV7-6,TRBD1,TRBJ1-1,CASRGDREGNTEAFF,TGTGCCAGCAGGGGGGACAGGGAGGGAAACACTGAAGCTTTCTTT
NA,TRBV7-7,TRBD2,TRBJ2-2,CASSLGTSVTGELFF,TGTGCCAGCAGCTTAGGGACTAGCGTTACCGGGGAGCTGTTTTTT
NA,TRBV19,TRBD1,TRBJ1-5,CASSFPTGAGGSNQPQHF,TGTGCCAGTAGTTTCCCGACAGGGGCCGGGGGGAGCAATCAGCCCCAGCATTTT
NA,TRBV6-4,TRBD2,TRBJ2-1,CASSVLAGGHYNEQFF,TGTGCCAGCAGTGTGTTAGCGGGAGGGCATTACAATGAGCAGTTCTTC
NA,TRBV5-1,TRBD1,TRBJ1-2,CASSDPGQTMYGYTF,TGCGCCAGCAGCGATCCGGGACAGACTATGTATGGCTACACCTTC
NA,TRBV5-1,NA,TRBJ2-3,CASSLAGASTDTQYF,TGCGCCAGCAGCTTGGCAGGGGCTAGCACAGATACGCAGTATTTT
NA,TRBV6-5,TRBD1,TRBJ1-5,CAVWGQVNQPQHF,TGTGCCGTATGGGGACAGGTCAATCAGCCCCAGCATTTT
few,TRBV7-2,NA,TRBJ1-5,CASSFEGRPNQPQHF,TGTGCCAGCAGCTTCGAGGGTCGGCCCAATCAGCCCCAGCATTTT
NA,TRBV6-5,NA,TRBJ2-3,CASRVTTTTTDTQYF,TGTGCCAGCAGAGTTACCACAACCACAACGGATACGCAGTATTTT
NA,TRBV10-2,NA,TRBJ1-4,CASSEAGRVEKLFF,TGCGCCAGCAGTGAGGCAGGGCGCGTTGAAAAACTGTTTTTT
NA,TRBV14,TRBD2,TRBJ2-1,CASSQARAGTSGRWGPTEQFF,TGTGCCAGCAGCCAAGCTAGAGCCGGGACTAGCGGGAGGTGGGGCCCAACCGAGCAGTTCTTC
NA,TRBV19,NA,TRBJ1-1,CASSIDRTTQGYAFF,TGTGCCAGTAGTATAGATCGAACCACGCAGGGATACGCTTTCTTT
NA,TRBV5-4,NA,TRBJ1-1,CASSDSNTEAFF,TGTGCCAGCAGCGACAGTAACACTGAAGCTTTCTTT
NA,TRBV6-2/TRBV6-3,NA,TRBJ2-3,CASSYGQVSTDTQYF,TGTGCCAGCAGTTACGGGCAGGTCAGCACAGATACGCAGTATTTT
NA,TRBV28,TRBD1,TRBJ1-1,CASSTPGQGARAEAFF,TGTGCCAGCAGTACTCCGGGACAGGGGGCGCGGGCTGAAGCTTTCTTT
NA,TRBV12-5,TRBD1,TRBJ1-5,CASGEMGQIYRSNQPQHF,TGTGCTAGTGGCGAGATGGGACAGATTTATCGGAGCAATCAGCCCCAGCATTTT
NA,TRBV27,TRBD1,TRBJ2-7,CASSSPGTASYEQYF,TGTGCCAGCAGTTCCCCCGGGACAGCCTCCTACGAGCAGTACTTC
NA,TRBV9,TRBD1,TRBJ2-1,CASSPRTGNYNEQFF,TGTGCCAGCAGCCCGCGGACAGGGAACTACAATGAGCAGTTCTTC
NA,TRBV30,TRBD1,TRBJ1-5,CAWSSDRGLNQPQHF,TGTGCCTGGAGCTCGGACAGGGGCCTCAATCAGCCCCAGCATTTT
NA,TRBV6-2/TRBV6-3,NA,TRBJ1-2,CASSYLGAGGGYTF,TGTGCCAGCAGTTACCTGGGAGCAGGAGGAGGCTACACCTTC
NA,TRBV4-1,NA,TRBJ1-2,CASSPRDRQGYTF,TGCGCCAGCAGCCCCCGGGATCGCCAAGGCTACACCTTC
once,TRBV27,TRBD1,TRBJ1-5,CASSLRLTGGQPQHF,TGTGCCAGCAGTTTAAGATTGACAGGGGGTCAGCCCCAGCATTTT